One sample yielded the 23 T cell receptor beta chains listed below, sequenced in a study of T-cell reconstitution after alpha-beta-depleted transplantation in children (dated by TCRdb to 2016 to 2017). What the treatment or condition label conveys for this sample: allogeneic hematopoietic cell transplantation with graft depleted of TCRalphabeta T cells and CD19 B cells. The library was obtained by PCR. Sequencing relied on an Illumina HiSeq 2500. TCR libraries were prepared with molecular barcoding, using unique molecular identifiers to normalize TCRbeta repertoire quantification. Starting from the raw public reads, TCRdb applied fastp trimming at Q25, assembled clones with MiXCR and retained in-frame beta chains. Rows are combined by CDR3 protein, so each entry shows the most common genes and DNA. For this sample there are about 830,000 distinct CDR3 sequences; roughly 16% appear just once. Jointly, the top ten make up 5% of the sample.

The sample consisted of PBMCs, mostly from graft donor cells, taken 360 days after TCRalphabeta/CD19-depleted stem cell transplant. Every receptor here comes from a male patient aged 10 to 17 who had a stem cell transplant for acute lymphoblastic leukemia, so the T cells may come from the graft donor.

The V gene is TRBV7-2, the J gene TRBJ2-2; D is perhaps TRBD2 (5 bases). The CDR3 length is 16 residues. The V end was cut by 1 base, the J end by 5 bases, with 14 bases between. Germline CDR1 reads SGHTA; CDR2 reads FQGNSA. The DNA for the CDR3 is TGTGCCAGCAGCTTAGTTTTTGCAGGAGGTACCGGGGAGCTGTTTTTT. This encodes CASSLVFAGGTGELFF.

CDR3 sequence reads: CASSAGPLGTEAFF. The CDR3 region has the DNA TGTGCCAGCAGCGCGGGACCCCTGGGCACTGAAGCTTTCTTT. J is TRBJ1-1 and V is TRBV7-2; D might be TRBD1 (5 bases). CDR1 and CDR2 from the germline V gene are SGHTA and FQGNSA. Trimming pared 5 bases from V and 4 bases from J, leaving 14 bases between. CDR3 length: 14 residues.

This clonotype came up a few times. CDR3 nucleotide sequence: TGTGCCAGCAGCCAAGATACTAGCGGGAACAATGAGCAGTTCTTC. Translated: CASSQDTSGNNEQFF. The J gene is TRBJ2-1, the V gene TRBV3-1, with 10 nucleotides matching TRBD2. After removal of 0 bases from V and 5 bases from J, the junction contained 1 base not matched to a gene. The CDR3 totals 15 residues. The germline CDR1 and CDR2 sequences are LGHDT and YNNKEL (reference sequence).

This clonotype was observed a few times. CDR3 nucleotide sequence: TGCAGTGCTAGATATCTTAGGGGGACTGAAGCTTTCTTT. Translated: CSARYLRGTEAFF. The J gene is TRBJ1-1, the V gene TRBV20-1, with TRBD1 as a possible D gene (6 bases). Germline loops: CDR1 DFQATT, CDR2 SNEGSKA (reference sequence). This CDR3 has 13 amino acids. V was cut by 2 bases and J by 5 bases, with 12 bases left in between.

This clonotype has only a few counts. The V and J genes are TRBV20-1 and TRBJ2-3, with D unclear. The CDR3 contains 11 residues. Germline V CDR1 and CDR2: DFQATT, SNEGSKA (reference sequence). Trimming stripped 6 bases from V and 4 bases from J, with 8 bases between. CDR3 protein: CSAPSPDTQYF. The DNA for the CDR3 is TGCAGTGCCCCGAGCCCAGATACGCAGTATTTT.

This clonotype was seen only once. The CDR3: CASSSMDRGLSYEQYF. CDR3 sequence (DNA): TGTGCCAGCAGCTCAATGGACAGGGGGCTGTCCTACGAGCAGTACTTC. The genes are TRBV7-8 and TRBJ2-7; 11 nucleotides agree with TRBD1. Trimming removed 4 bases from V and 1 base from J; junction bases left unmatched: 6. Germline CDR1 reads SGHVS; CDR2 reads FQNEAQ. The CDR3 extends over 16 amino acids.

The chain has TRBV5-1 and TRBJ1-1; D is uncertain. CDR3 length equals 13 residues. Trimming pared 2 bases from V and 7 bases from J, leaving 12 bases between. CDR1 is SGHRS and CDR2 is YFSETQ in the germline V gene. The CDR3 sequence: CASSFSEPNEAFF. In DNA form, the CDR3 reads TGCGCCAGCAGCTTTTCGGAGCCCAATGAAGCTTTCTTT. Full variable domain (remainder filled in from reference TRBV5-1 and TRBJ1-1): KAGVTQTPRYLIKTRGQQVTLSCSPISGHRSVSWYQQTPGQGLQFLFEYFSETQRNKGNFPGRFSGRQFSNSRSEMNVSTLELGDSALYLCASSFSEPNEAFFGQGTRLTVV.

This clonotype was detected ten times or more. The J gene is TRBJ2-5, the V gene TRBV5-1; 9 bases map to TRBD1. The CDR3 has 15 amino acids. The trim removed 4 bases at V and 1 base at J, leaving 5 bases unmatched. Per germline, CDR1 SGHRS and CDR2 YFSETQ. CDR3 nucleotides: TGCGCCAGCAGCCCCGGGACAGGGTCCCAAGAGACCCAGTACTTC. Protein product: CASSPGTGSQETQYF.

The sample holds a few counts of this clonotype. V and J are TRBV20-1 and TRBJ2-3; 10 positions agree with TRBD1. The CDR3 spans 20 residues. The V and J ends lost 1 base and 1 base, in that order; junction bases with no gene match: 17. Germline V lookup: CDR1 DFQATT, CDR2 SNEGSKA (reference sequence). The CDR3: CSARAPPGQGRKRRTDTQYF. CDR3 nucleotide sequence: TGCAGTGCTAGAGCCCCTCCGGGACAGGGGAGGAAGAGGCGCACAGATACGCAGTATTTT.

The chain uses TRBV29-1 and TRBJ2-5; D may correspond to TRBD1 or TRBD2 (5 bases each). The V end was cut by 5 bases, the J end by 2 bases, with 12 bases between. In germline, CDR1 is SQVTM, CDR2 ANQGSEA. CDR3 length equals 13 residues. The CDR3 protein is CSVSPGAQETQYF. Here the CDR3 DNA reads TGCAGCGTTAGTCCCGGGGCGCAAGAGACCCAGTACTTC.

The chain is built from TRBV2 and TRBJ2-5, with TRBD2 as a possible D gene (5 bases). This CDR3 is built from 13 residues. The ends were cut back, 4 bases at V and 5 bases at J, with 11 bases in the middle. Germline V CDR1 and CDR2: SNHLY, FYNNEI. CDR3 loop: CASSARAAETQYF. The DNA for the CDR3 is TGTGCCAGCAGTGCGCGGGCAGCTGAGACCCAGTACTTC.

V is TRBV19 and J is TRBJ2-3; D not resolved. This CDR3 spans 14 amino acids. Between the trimmed V and J ends, which lost 3 bases and 2 bases, there was a span of 9 bases. Looked up from germline, CDR1 is LNHDA and CDR2 is SQIVND (reference sequence). The chain's CDR3 is CASSMAFPTDTQYF. The CDR3 nucleotides read TGTGCCAGTAGTATGGCCTTTCCCACAGATACGCAGTATTTT.

This chain joins TRBV20-1 and TRBJ1-5; D unresolved. The V gene lost 3 bases and the J gene lost 5 bases, with 14 bases spanning the gap. There are 14 residues in the CDR3. In germline, CDR1 is DFQATT, CDR2 SNEGSKA (reference sequence). CDR3 nucleotide sequence: TGCAGTGCTAGGTTATGGGGATGGGATCAGCCCCAGCATTTT. This encodes CSARLWGWDQPQHF.

V usage is TRBV20-1 and J usage is TRBJ2-5; 7 bases line up with TRBD2. J lost 4 bases, V lost 6 bases, and 8 bases had no gene match. The CDR3 is 13 residues long. From germline, CDR1 is DFQATT and CDR2 SNEGSKA (reference sequence). The CDR3 coding sequence is TGCAGTGCCGCGGGGCGGGAGTTAGAGACCCAGTACTTC. Encoded protein: CSAAGRELETQYF.

In this sample, this clonotype turned up many times. The chain is built from TRBV11-2 and TRBJ2-1, with D unclear. This CDR3 region has 14 residues. Trimming stripped 1 base from V and 10 bases from J, with 14 bases between. Germline loops: CDR1 SGHAT, CDR2 FQNNGV. This chain's CDR3 is CASSLANESWEQFF. As DNA, the CDR3 is TGTGCCAGCAGCTTAGCGAACGAGAGCTGGGAGCAGTTCTTC.

The CDR3: CASRAGNPYEQYF. For the CDR3, the DNA is TGTGCCAGCAGGGCAGGGAACCCCTACGAGCAGTACTTC. V is TRBV12-3 or TRBV12-4 and J is TRBJ2-7, with D perhaps matching TRBD1 (5 bases). The V end lost 6 bases, the J end lost 2 bases, and 11 bases lay between the germline ends. The CDR3 has 13 amino acids.

CDR3 DNA: TGTGCCAGCAGCTTAATAGGCCTAGCGGGGCGGGAGACCCAGTACTTC. Translation: CASSLIGLAGRETQYF. V usage is TRBV7-7 and J usage is TRBJ2-5; TRBD2 matches 9 bases. V shed 2 bases, J shed 5 bases, and the junction held 9 bases outside the gene matches. The CDR3 runs 16 residues. The germline V gene encodes CDR1 SSHAT and CDR2 FNYEAQ (reference sequence).

There are a few counts of this clonotype. This chain links TRBV29-1 with TRBJ2-7; TRBD2 agrees at 8 bases. CDR3 length equals 12 residues. Germline V gives CDR1 SQVTM, CDR2 ANQGSEA. J was trimmed by 3 bases and V by 6 bases; bases with no gene match: 4. CDR3 amino acids: CSVGTRDYEQYF. The CDR3, as DNA: TGCAGCGTAGGGACTAGGGACTACGAGCAGTACTTC.

V usage is TRBV5-1 and J usage is TRBJ2-7; D is possibly TRBD1 (5 bases). V shed 0 bases and J shed 3 bases, with 10 bases lying between them. Germline lookup yields CDR1 SGHRS and CDR2 YFSETQ. The CDR3 length is 14 residues. CDR3 sequence: CASSLVAGNYEQYF. In DNA form, the CDR3 reads TGCGCCAGCAGCTTGGTTGCAGGGAACTACGAGCAGTACTTC.

This clonotype was counted between two and nine times. The CDR3 loop is CASSFSGANTEAFF. CDR3 bases: TGTGCCAGCAGTTTCTCGGGGGCTAACACTGAAGCTTTCTTT. V is TRBV12-3 or TRBV12-4 and J is TRBJ1-1; tentatively, D is TRBD1 (6 bases). V lost 3 bases and J lost 2, with 10 bases in between. CDR3 length equals 14 residues.

In its sample, this clonotype was seen many times. The chain combines TRBV18 with TRBJ1-2; 8 bases fit TRBD1. The CDR3 is made up of 14 amino acids. J was trimmed by 5 bases and V by 6 bases; bases with no gene match: 8. Germline V gene data show CDR1 as KGHSH and CDR2 as LQKENI. The CDR3 here is CASSPDRGKYGYTF. The CDR3, as DNA: TGTGCCAGCTCCCCCGACAGGGGAAAGTATGGCTACACCTTC.

The genes are TRBV6-1 and TRBJ2-3; D is unresolved. V gave up 5 bases and J gave up 0 bases, with 9 bases separating them. The CDR3 spans 14 residues. From germline, CDR1 is MNHNS and CDR2 SASEGT. The DNA of the CDR3 is TGTGCCAGCAGTCCGACACCAAGCACAGATACGCAGTATTTT. Protein sequence: CASSPTPSTDTQYF.

This clonotype was seen many times. Here the CDR3 reads CSARRGGMTDTQYF. The CDR3 DNA is TGCAGTGCCCGACGGGGCGGGATGACAGATACGCAGTATTTT. The genes are TRBV20-1 and TRBJ2-3, with TRBD2 as a possible D gene (6 bases). Germline V gene sequence: CDR1 DFQATT, CDR2 SNEGSKA (reference sequence). The CDR3 is 14 residues long. The V end was cut by 6 bases, the J end by 3 bases, with 16 bases between.